These 14 T cell receptor beta chains were all obtained from the same sample, sequenced in a study of immune heterogeneity within non-small cell lung tumors. The template consisted of bulk tumor genomic DNA, with about 600 ng used per sample. Spaced far apart, several biopsies were taken from each primary tumor during surgery. Patients had untreated, newly diagnosed non-small cell lung cancer and underwent curative surgery. It was a multiplex PCR that amplified TCR beta CDR3, with 32 V and 13 J primers. TCRdb redid the calling of the multiplex PCR reads with MiXCR, one entry per CDR3 protein. The sample holds 2,300 or so distinct CDR3 sequences, 20% to 30% seen once. The source material was lung tumor tissue. The receptor source for this set is a man aged 35-49 years with non-small cell lung cancer.

By share of the sample, this clonotype is medium-sized. The chain has TRBV28 and TRBJ2-1, with TRBD1 matching over 9 bases. The V gene's germline CDR1 is MDHEN and CDR2 SYDVKM. J lost 0 bases, V lost 3 bases, and 12 bases had no gene match. This CDR3 comprises 19 residues. The DNA of the CDR3 is TGTGCCAGCAGTTTTGTGGGGACAGGGTTAAAGGGCTCCTACAATGAGCAGTTCTTC. Translating gives CASSFVGTGLKGSYNEQFF.

Ten or more counts support this clonotype. The gene calls are TRBV6-6 and TRBJ2-1, with TRBD2 matching 8 bases. In germline, CDR1 is MNHNY, CDR2 SVGAGI (reference sequence). V lost 2 bases, J lost 5 bases, and 2 bases stayed unmatched. The CDR3 has 14 residues. In DNA, the CDR3 is TGTGCCAGCAGTTACGGGGGACTAGACAATGAGCAGTTCTTC. Translation gives CASSYGGLDNEQFF.

This clonotype is labeled as medium-sized. The V call is TRBV28, the J call TRBJ2-1; D gene uncertain. Trimming removed 3 bases at V and 9 bases at J, with 6 bases between. The CDR3 extends over 11 amino acids. In germline, CDR1 is MDHEN, CDR2 SYDVKM. Here the CDR3 DNA reads TGTGCCAGCAGTTTCAGGCGTGAGCAGTTCTTC. Translated: CASSFRREQFF.

This clonotype qualifies as large. The chain employs TRBV15 and TRBJ2-1, with 10 positions matching TRBD2. Germline lookup yields CDR1 LNHNV and CDR2 YYDKDF (reference sequence). Germline trimming cut 3 bases from V and 8 bases from J; bases unmatched to any gene: 10. The CDR3 sequence is 16 residues long. This chain's CDR3 is CATSSILAGRRDEQFF. Here the CDR3 DNA reads TGTGCCACCAGCAGCATACTAGCGGGAAGGAGGGATGAGCAGTTCTTC.

This chain uses TRBV15 with TRBJ2-7; perhaps TRBD1 as D (7 bases). The CDR3 runs to 16 residues. V was cut by 2 bases and J by 7 bases, with 21 bases left in between. Looked up from germline, CDR1 is LNHNV and CDR2 is YYDKDF (reference sequence). The CDR3: CATSRSGGQGRKEQYF. The CDR3 DNA reads TGTGCCACCAGCAGATCAGGGGGGCAGGGGAGGAAAGAGCAGTACTTC.

This clonotype ranks as large. The chain carries TRBV28 and TRBJ1-5; no firm D call. CDR1 and CDR2 from the germline V gene are MDHEN and SYDVKM. This CDR3 region has 14 residues. V shed 5 bases and J shed 0 bases, with 8 bases lying between them. The chain's CDR3 is CASSPQVSNQPQHF. The CDR3 bases are TGTGCCAGCAGTCCCCAAGTTAGCAATCAGCCCCAGCATTTT.

By frequency in the sample, this clonotype is large. The chain combines TRBV28 with TRBJ1-3; TRBD1 is a possible D gene (5 bases). V lost 4 bases to trimming and J lost 0 bases, with 10 bases between them. Germline CDR1 MDHEN, CDR2 SYDVKM. The CDR3 is made up of 15 amino acids. CDR3 coding DNA: TGTGCCAGCAGTTCCGGGACTGGCTCTGGAAACACCATATATTTT. It encodes CASSSGTGSGNTIYF. The whole variable domain, filled in from reference TRBV28 and TRBJ1-3, reads DVKVTQSSRYLVKRTGEKVFLECVQDMDHENMFWYRQDPGLGLRLIYFSYDVKMKEKGDIPEGYSVSREKKERFSLILESASTNQTSMYLCASSSGTGSGNTIYFGEGSWLTVV.

This clonotype is termed medium-sized. The rearrangement links TRBV10-3 to TRBJ2-7; 13 nucleotides agree with TRBD2. The length of the CDR3 is 18 residues. Germline CDR1 ENHRY, CDR2 SYGVKD. V shed 1 base and J 3 bases; nucleotides not matched to a gene: 9. The CDR3 sequence is CAISEWVLAGGPNYEQYF. CDR3 in DNA: TGTGCCATCAGTGAGTGGGTACTAGCGGGAGGGCCGAACTACGAGCAGTACTTC.

By share of the sample, this clonotype is medium-sized. The chain links TRBV11-1 to TRBJ2-1; 11 bases agree with TRBD2. This CDR3 is built from 15 residues. V shed 6 bases and J 4 bases; nucleotides not matched to a gene: 5. Germline V CDR1 and CDR2: SGHAT, FQDESV (reference sequence). CDR3 amino acids: CASSISGGAYNEQFF. Written as DNA, the CDR3 is TGTGCCAGCAGTATTAGCGGGGGGGCGTACAATGAGCAGTTCTTC.

The V and J genes are TRBV24-1 and TRBJ1-5; tentatively, D is TRBD1 (5 bases). V was pared by 9 bases and J by 7 bases, with 15 bases between. Per the germline V gene, CDR1 is KGHDR and CDR2 is SFDVKD. The length of the CDR3 is 13 residues. CDR3 sequence: CATGTGPLQPQHF. In DNA, the CDR3 is TGTGCCACCGGAACGGGGCCGTTGCAGCCCCAGCATTTT.

This clonotype is categorized as medium-sized. The chain is built from TRBV6-5 and TRBJ1-1; D is uncertain. Trimming removed 2 bases at V and 3 bases at J, with 7 bases between. CDR3 length equals 13 residues. CDR1 is MNHEY and CDR2 is SVGAGI in the germline V gene. The CDR3 DNA follows: TGTGCCAGCAGTTACCACCGGGACACTGAAGCTTTCTTT. Its protein is CASSYHRDTEAFF.

This clonotype was recorded a few times. A much larger clone differs from this one at a single base, so this may be a read error. The gene calls are TRBV11-2 and TRBJ1-2; D gene unclear. Trimming removed 3 bases from V and 11 bases from J, with 34 bases in between. CDR1 is SGHAT and CDR2 is FQNNGV in the germline V gene. CDR3 length equals 19 residues. CDR3 DNA sequence: TGTGCCAGCAGCTTCCCCTCCGTGAGAGGGTCGCTACTCCCATATAGATACACCTTC. Protein sequence: CASSFPSVRGSLLPYRYTF.

This clonotype is labeled medium-sized. In DNA form, the CDR3 reads TGTGCCAGCAGTGCTGGGACGGGACAGGGCGAGAAGGGCGGTGAAAAACTGTTTTTT. It encodes CASSAGTGQGEKGGEKLFF. The chain uses TRBV28 and TRBJ1-4, with TRBD1 matching over 9 bases. With V trimmed by 5 bases and J by 7 bases, 20 bases remained unmatched. The germline CDR1 and CDR2 sequences are MDHEN and SYDVKM. The CDR3 covers 19 residues.

By share, this clonotype counts as medium-sized. The junction and the germline gene differ at one end; a read error may be behind it. The J gene is TRBJ2-1, the V gene TRBV6-2 or TRBV6-3; no firm D call. CDR3 length equals 13 residues. CDR1 is MNHEY and CDR2 is SVGEGT in the germline V gene. The CDR3 sequence: CASSYNSNNEQFF. CDR3 bases: TGTGCCAGCAGTTATAACTCCAACAATGAGCAGTTCTTC.